The rows below give T cell receptor beta chains drawn from one sample of a study of identical twins. TCRdb reprocessed the 5' RACE reads with MiXCR, giving one entry per CDR3 protein. In the table there are 1.5 million to 2 million distinct CDR3 sequences, roughly a third of which are singletons. The sample consisted of cord blood. The receptors stem from a newborn girl in good health. Both conserved end residues are part of each CDR3. The order of the fields is clone size, D gene, J gene, V gene, CDR3 protein, CDR3 DNA. A D gene is named only where the DNA matches it firmly. Expanded clones are given a class, and other clones once, few, many or no size at all.

clone size: few; D gene: TRBD2; J gene: TRBJ2-3; V gene: TRBV20-1; CDR3 protein: CSARNLLTSGSTDTQYF; CDR3 DNA: TGCAGTGCTAGGAACTTACTAACTAGCGGGAGCACAGATACGCAGTATTTT
clone size: NA; D gene: TRBD1; J gene: TRBJ1-5; V gene: TRBV2; CDR3 protein: CASSVGTGFQPQHF; CDR3 DNA: TGTGCCAGCAGTGTAGGGACAGGGTTTCAGCCCCAGCATTTT
clone size: NA; D gene: NA; J gene: TRBJ2-7; V gene: TRBV20-1; CDR3 protein: CSARTNGRPRLEQYF; CDR3 DNA: TGCAGTGCTAGAACTAACGGGAGACCTCGTCTCGAGCAGTACTTC
clone size: NA; D gene: TRBD2; J gene: TRBJ2-5; V gene: TRBV12-3/TRBV12-4; CDR3 protein: CASSLYSGKEQYF; CDR3 DNA: TGTGCCAGCAGTTTGTATAGCGGGAAGGAGCAGTACTTC
clone size: NA; D gene: TRBD2; J gene: TRBJ2-7; V gene: TRBV30; CDR3 protein: CAWSLTSGAYEQYF; CDR3 DNA: TGTGCCTGGAGCCTGACTAGCGGGGCCTACGAGCAGTACTTC
clone size: NA; D gene: TRBD1; J gene: TRBJ1-2; V gene: TRBV5-1; CDR3 protein: CASSWGGLDRANGYTF; CDR3 DNA: TGCGCCAGCAGCTGGGGGGGGCTGGACAGGGCGAATGGCTACACCTTC
clone size: many; D gene: NA; J gene: TRBJ2-3; V gene: TRBV29-1; CDR3 protein: CSGSRGATDTQYF; CDR3 DNA: TGCAGCGGGTCCAGGGGAGCCACAGATACGCAGTATTTT
clone size: NA; D gene: NA; J gene: TRBJ2-1; V gene: TRBV4-2; CDR3 protein: CASSQEPMSSYNEQFF; CDR3 DNA: TGTGCCAGCAGCCAAGAACCGATGAGCTCCTACAATGAGCAGTTCTTC
clone size: few; D gene: TRBD2; J gene: TRBJ2-3; V gene: TRBV12-3/TRBV12-4; CDR3 protein: CASSPGTRIPDTQYF; CDR3 DNA: TGTGCCAGCAGTCCCGGGACTAGGATACCAGATACGCAGTATTTT
clone size: few; D gene: NA; J gene: TRBJ1-2; V gene: TRBV9; CDR3 protein: CASSLDRDIYGYTF; CDR3 DNA: TGTGCCAGCAGCCTAGACCGGGACATCTATGGCTACACCTTC
clone size: NA; D gene: TRBD1; J gene: TRBJ1-2; V gene: TRBV28; CDR3 protein: CASIRQGAGGYTF; CDR3 DNA: TGTGCCAGCATCCGACAGGGGGCAGGTGGCTACACCTTC
clone size: many; D gene: TRBD1; J gene: TRBJ1-1; V gene: TRBV7-9; CDR3 protein: CASSSGQANTEAFF; CDR3 DNA: TGTGCCAGCAGCTCCGGACAGGCGAACACTGAAGCTTTCTTT
clone size: NA; D gene: TRBD1; J gene: TRBJ1-2; V gene: TRBV7-6; CDR3 protein: CASGAGTGEYDYTF; CDR3 DNA: TGTGCCAGCGGAGCCGGGACAGGGGAATATGACTACACCTTC
clone size: many; D gene: NA; J gene: TRBJ1-1; V gene: TRBV7-9; CDR3 protein: CASSLGDNTEAFF; CDR3 DNA: TGCGCCAGCAGCTTGGGGGACAACACTGAAGCTTTCTTT
clone size: NA; D gene: TRBD2; J gene: TRBJ2-1; V gene: TRBV19; CDR3 protein: CASGTSGRNEQFF; CDR3 DNA: TGTGCCAGCGGGACTAGCGGGAGGAATGAGCAGTTCTTC
clone size: NA; D gene: NA; J gene: TRBJ2-1; V gene: TRBV12-5; CDR3 protein: CASGQGQSHNEQFF; CDR3 DNA: TGTGCTAGTGGTCAAGGACAGAGTCACAATGAGCAGTTCTTC
clone size: NA; D gene: NA; J gene: TRBJ1-1; V gene: TRBV11-2; CDR3 protein: CASSWESFTEAFF; CDR3 DNA: TGTGCCAGCAGCTGGGAATCCTTCACTGAAGCTTTCTTT
clone size: many; D gene: NA; J gene: TRBJ1-2; V gene: TRBV4-2; CDR3 protein: CASSQGQSYGYTF; CDR3 DNA: TGTGCCAGCAGCCAAGGACAGTCCTATGGCTACACCTTC
clone size: NA; D gene: NA; J gene: TRBJ1-3; V gene: TRBV18; CDR3 protein: CASSPVAGQGNTIYF; CDR3 DNA: TGTGCCAGCTCACCGGTGGCAGGACAGGGAAACACCATATATTTT
clone size: NA; D gene: TRBD2; J gene: TRBJ2-1; V gene: TRBV4-2; CDR3 protein: CASSQVGLAGGGSYNEQFF; CDR3 DNA: TGTGCCAGCAGCCAAGTGGGACTAGCGGGGGGTGGGTCCTACAATGAGCAGTTCTTC
clone size: few; D gene: TRBD1; J gene: TRBJ1-2; V gene: TRBV10-3; CDR3 protein: CAISSTGQGGYTF; CDR3 DNA: TGTGCCATCAGCAGCACGGGACAGGGTGGCTACACCTTC
clone size: NA; D gene: TRBD1; J gene: TRBJ2-7; V gene: TRBV10-3; CDR3 protein: CAISGRTGETYEQYF; CDR3 DNA: TGTGCCATCAGTGGGAGGACAGGGGAAACCTACGAGCAGTACTTC
clone size: NA; D gene: NA; J gene: TRBJ1-5; V gene: TRBV2; CDR3 protein: CASSEAGAQPQHF; CDR3 DNA: TGTGCCAGCAGTGAAGCAGGGGCTCAGCCCCAGCATTTT
clone size: NA; D gene: NA; J gene: TRBJ2-3; V gene: TRBV5-5; CDR3 protein: CASSLGTHAITDTQYF; CDR3 DNA: TGTGCCAGCAGCTTGGGGACTCACGCAATCACAGATACGCAGTATTTT
clone size: few; D gene: NA; J gene: TRBJ1-4; V gene: TRBV9; CDR3 protein: CASSTRPGGEEKLFF; CDR3 DNA: TGTGCCAGCAGCACCCGCCCGGGGGGCGAGGAAAAACTGTTTTTT
clone size: NA; D gene: NA; J gene: TRBJ1-1; V gene: TRBV20-1; CDR3 protein: CSARSMGNTEAFF; CDR3 DNA: TGCAGTGCTAGGTCCATGGGAAACACTGAAGCTTTCTTT
clone size: few; D gene: NA; J gene: TRBJ2-3; V gene: TRBV2; CDR3 protein: CASGAYRAHSTDTQYF; CDR3 DNA: TGTGCCAGCGGGGCCTACAGGGCCCATAGCACAGATACGCAGTATTTT
clone size: NA; D gene: TRBD2; J gene: TRBJ2-1; V gene: TRBV20-1; CDR3 protein: CSALAGYNEQFF; CDR3 DNA: TGCAGTGCTCTAGCGGGGTACAATGAGCAGTTCTTC
clone size: NA; D gene: TRBD2; J gene: TRBJ2-7; V gene: TRBV7-2; CDR3 protein: CASNLGRLAGFEQYF; CDR3 DNA: TGTGCCAGCAACCTTGGTAGGCTAGCGGGTTTCGAGCAGTACTTC
clone size: few; D gene: TRBD1; J gene: TRBJ2-7; V gene: TRBV15; CDR3 protein: CATSYPPDRVYEQYF; CDR3 DNA: TGTGCCACCAGCTACCCCCCCGACAGGGTCTACGAGCAGTACTTC
clone size: few; D gene: NA; J gene: TRBJ1-5; V gene: TRBV12-3/TRBV12-4; CDR3 protein: CASSFAGEQPQHF; CDR3 DNA: TGTGCCAGCAGTTTCGCCGGGGAACAGCCCCAGCATTTT
clone size: NA; D gene: TRBD2; J gene: TRBJ2-1; V gene: TRBV25-1; CDR3 protein: CASSEKREVNEQFF; CDR3 DNA: TGTGCCAGCAGTGAGAAGCGGGAGGTCAATGAGCAGTTCTTC
clone size: NA; D gene: NA; J gene: TRBJ2-1; V gene: TRBV20-1; CDR3 protein: CSAMAGTYNEQFF; CDR3 DNA: TGCAGTGCGATGGCAGGGACCTACAATGAGCAGTTCTTC
clone size: few; D gene: NA; J gene: TRBJ2-1; V gene: TRBV11-2; CDR3 protein: CASSLIGPLDEQFF; CDR3 DNA: TGTGCCAGCAGCTTAATAGGGCCATTGGATGAGCAGTTCTTC
clone size: NA; D gene: NA; J gene: TRBJ2-1; V gene: TRBV7-9; CDR3 protein: CASSFRAPYNEQFF; CDR3 DNA: TGTGCCAGCAGCTTCAGGGCCCCCTACAATGAGCAGTTCTTC
clone size: NA; D gene: NA; J gene: TRBJ2-5; V gene: TRBV20-1; CDR3 protein: CSARGNGRGSQETQYF; CDR3 DNA: TGCAGTGCTAGAGGTAATGGGAGAGGCAGCCAAGAGACCCAGTACTTC
clone size: NA; D gene: TRBD2; J gene: TRBJ2-4; V gene: TRBV7-2; CDR3 protein: CASSLLAAALATKNIQYF; CDR3 DNA: TGTGCCAGCAGCTTACTAGCGGCGGCACTAGCTACCAAAAACATTCAGTACTTC
clone size: many; D gene: NA; J gene: TRBJ2-1; V gene: TRBV6-5; CDR3 protein: CASRTGRYNEQFF; CDR3 DNA: TGTGCCAGCAGAACGGGACGTTACAATGAGCAGTTCTTC
clone size: few; D gene: TRBD2; J gene: TRBJ2-5; V gene: TRBV7-7; CDR3 protein: CASSFGLAGFQETQYF; CDR3 DNA: TGTGCTAGCAGCTTTGGTCTAGCGGGTTTCCAAGAGACCCAGTACTTC
clone size: NA; D gene: TRBD2; J gene: TRBJ2-7; V gene: TRBV3-1; CDR3 protein: CASSQGTRRSEQYF; CDR3 DNA: TGTGCCAGCAGCCAAGGGACTAGACGGAGCGAGCAGTACTTC
clone size: NA; D gene: NA; J gene: TRBJ2-7; V gene: TRBV28; CDR3 protein: CASIGYRSYNEQYF; CDR3 DNA: TGTGCCAGCATCGGATATCGGTCCTACAATGAGCAGTACTTC
clone size: few; D gene: TRBD2; J gene: TRBJ2-3; V gene: TRBV7-9; CDR3 protein: CASSAGLVYSPLFTDTQYF; CDR3 DNA: TGTGCCAGCAGCGCCGGACTAGTCTATTCCCCCCTCTTCACAGATACGCAGTATTTT
clone size: NA; D gene: NA; J gene: TRBJ1-2; V gene: TRBV6-5; CDR3 protein: CASSYSHLSEPNYGHTF; CDR3 DNA: TGTGCCAGCAGTTACTCCCACCTTTCTGAACCAAACTATGGCCACACCTTC